This T cell receptor (beta chain) was recorded in a study of CD8+CD57+ T cells in acquired aplastic anemia. Patients sequenced had flow cytometry evidence of CD8+CD57+ cell expansion. Investigators profiled TCR beta VDJ and CDR3 from genomic DNA template. TCRdb analysed the reads with MiXCR anew, one entry per CDR3 protein. The sample carries over 150,000 distinct CDR3 sequences, roughly three fifths recorded once. The CDR3 extends over 16 amino acids. Looked up from germline, CDR1 is SGHTA and CDR2 is FQGTGA. V lost 2 bases, J lost 2 bases, and 6 bases stayed unmatched. The sequencing input was sorted CD4+, CD8+, or CD8+CD57+ T cells (not recorded which) from PBMCs. The receptor was isolated from a human donor with aplastic anemia. The V call is TRBV7-3, the J call TRBJ2-5; TRBD2 matches 9 bases. As DNA, the CDR3 is TGTGCCAGCAGCTTAGCGATGCGGGGGGGGCAAGAGACCCAGTACTTC. It translates to CASSLAMRGGQETQYF. Full variable domain (outside the CDR3, taken from reference TRBV7-3 and TRBJ2-5): GAGVSQTPSNKVTEKGKYVELRCDPISGHTALYWYRQSLGQGPEFLIYFQGTGAADDSGLPNDRFFAVRPEGSVSTLKIQRTERGDSAVYLCASSLAMRGGQETQYFGPGTRLLVL.